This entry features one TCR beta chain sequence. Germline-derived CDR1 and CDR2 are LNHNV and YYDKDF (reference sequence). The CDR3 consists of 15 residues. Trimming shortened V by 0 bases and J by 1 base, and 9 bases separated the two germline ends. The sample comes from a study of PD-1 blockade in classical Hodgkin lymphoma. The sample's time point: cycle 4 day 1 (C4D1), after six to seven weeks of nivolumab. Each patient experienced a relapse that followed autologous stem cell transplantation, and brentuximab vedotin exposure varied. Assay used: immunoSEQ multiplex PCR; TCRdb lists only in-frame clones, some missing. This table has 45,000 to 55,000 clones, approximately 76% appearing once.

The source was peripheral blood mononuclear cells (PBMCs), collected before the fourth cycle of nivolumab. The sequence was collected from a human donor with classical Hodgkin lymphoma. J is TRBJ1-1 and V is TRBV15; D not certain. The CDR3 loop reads CATSRDGRENTEAFF. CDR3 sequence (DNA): TGTGCCACCAGCAGAGATGGGCGGGAGAACACTGAAGCTTTCTTT.